A single sample is the source of the 18 T cell receptor beta chains below, sequenced in a study of beta chain features in type 1 diabetes. Study-wide results and limits: The study found moderately but significantly shorter TCRB CDR3s in all four CD4+ subsets of Type 1 diabetes patients.

These receptors' antigens are unknown. The whole isolated RNA underwent reverse transcription, so sequencing captured expressed TCRB transcripts. Profiling relied on immunoSEQ multiplex PCR, and the TCRdb table lists in-frame clones only, not all of them. The top ten clones hold approximately 2.3% of a sample with over 100,000 clones, less than 20% of them seen once. The sequenced sample consisted of central memory CD4+ T cells from blood. The receptor set was obtained from a young man with type 1 diabetes.

This clone occurred a few times. The chain couples TRBV6-5 to TRBJ1-2; no clear D. The V and J ends lost 0 bases and 6 bases respectively, with 14 bases between them. The CDR3 loop spans 15 amino acids. CDR1 and CDR2 from the germline V gene are MNHEY and SVGAGI. The CDR3 reads CASSYSASYNHGYTF. CDR3 DNA sequence: TGTGCCAGCAGTTACTCGGCCAGTTATAATCATGGCTACACCTTC.

This clone was counted between two and nine times. The same CDR3 is also encoded by other DNA sequences in this sample. The chain is built from TRBV2 and TRBJ2-1; TRBD2 is a possible D gene (5 bases). The CDR3 is 15 amino acids. CDR1 SNHLY and CDR2 FYNNEI come from the germline V gene. Trimming stripped 0 bases from V and 0 bases from J, with 6 bases between. CDR3 in amino acids: CASSEAGSSYNEQFF. Here the CDR3 DNA reads TGTGCCAGCAGTGAAGCGGGGAGCTCCTACAATGAGCAGTTCTTC.

The table lists this clone with a few counts. The rearrangement uses TRBV5-4 and TRBJ2-7; D could derive from TRBD1 or TRBD2 (5 bases each). From germline, CDR1 is SGHNT and CDR2 YYREEE (reference sequence). With 3 bases removed from V and 5 bases from J, the gap between germline ends came to 9 bases. This CDR3 region has 12 residues. The CDR3 DNA reads as TGTGCCAGCAGCTGGGGGAACAACGAGCAGTACTTC. Translation: CASSWGNNEQYF.

The genes are TRBV7-2 and TRBJ1-5; D is possibly TRBD1 (5 bases). Trimming took 3 bases from V and 5 from J, leaving 8 bases between them. This CDR3 has 13 residues. The germline CDR1 and CDR2 sequences are SGHTA and FQGNSA. CDR3 nucleotide sequence: TGTGCCAGCAGCTTGGGGCACGATCAGCCCCAGCATTTT. Amino acid sequence: CASSLGHDQPQHF.

This clone was counted a few times. This chain uses TRBV5-1 with TRBJ2-2, with 10 bases lining up with TRBD2. CDR1 and CDR2 (germline): SGHRS, YFSETQ. CDR3 length: 16 residues. With V trimmed by 0 bases and J by 3 bases, 2 bases remained unmatched. CDR3 loop: CASSLGTSGYTGELFF. Written as DNA, the CDR3 is TGCGCCAGCAGCTTGGGGACTAGCGGTTACACCGGGGAGCTGTTTTTT.

This rearrangement joins TRBV19 to TRBJ1-2; tentatively, D is TRBD1 (6 bases). The length of the CDR3 is 12 residues. Germline V gives CDR1 LNHDA, CDR2 SQIVND (reference sequence). V gave up 5 bases and J gave up 3 bases, with 7 bases separating them. The CDR3 sequence: CASSPGDYGYTF. The CDR3, as DNA: TGTGCCAGTAGTCCAGGGGACTATGGCTACACCTTC.

There are a few counts of this clone. The rearrangement links TRBV6-5 to TRBJ1-6, with 9 nucleotides matching TRBD1. The CDR3 spans 15 residues. Germline V lookup: CDR1 MNHEY, CDR2 SVGAGI. Germline trimming cut 6 bases from V and 7 bases from J; bases unmatched to any gene: 7. In DNA form, the CDR3 reads TGTGCCAGCAGGGATCCGGGACAGGGAAATTCACCCCTCCACTTT. It is translated as CASRDPGQGNSPLHF.

This clone was seen only a few times. CDR3 sequence: CASSPGTSIAKNIQYF. The CDR3 region has the DNA TGTGCCAGCAGCCCAGGGACATCGATAGCCAAAAACATTCAGTACTTC. The chain is built from TRBV7-9 and TRBJ2-4, with TRBD1 as a possible D gene (6 bases). From germline, CDR1 is SEHNR and CDR2 FQNEAQ (reference sequence). This CDR3 is built from 16 residues. Trimming removed 5 bases from V and 0 bases from J, with 14 bases in between.

This chain joins TRBV5-6 and TRBJ2-5; D not resolved. This CDR3 has 13 residues. V dropped 0 bases and J dropped 3 bases, with 6 bases sitting between them. CDR1 and CDR2 (germline): SGHDT, YYEEEE. DNA of the CDR3: TGTGCCAGCAGCTTGGGAGGTGAAGAGACCCAGTACTTC. It yields the protein CASSLGGEETQYF.

The V gene is TRBV11-1, the J gene TRBJ2-7; 12 bases agree with TRBD1. Germline trimming cut 5 bases from V and 5 bases from J; bases unmatched to any gene: 7. The germline V gene encodes CDR1 SGHAT and CDR2 FQDESV (reference sequence). The length of the CDR3 is 15 residues. The CDR3 sequence is CASSPGTGGWDEQYF. CDR3 in DNA: TGTGCCAGCAGCCCCGGGACAGGGGGCTGGGACGAGCAGTACTTC.

This clone was seen a handful of times. In the same sample, other DNA sequences code for this CDR3. V gene TRBV20-1 combines with J gene TRBJ2-3, with D uncertain. The germline CDR1 and CDR2 sequences are DFQATT and SNEGSKA (reference sequence). V gave up 1 base and J gave up 6 bases, with 5 bases separating them. The CDR3 is 11 amino acids. For the CDR3, the DNA is TGCAGTGCTAGAGCAGGTGATACGCAGTATTTT. Its protein product is CSARAGDTQYF.

The chain is built from TRBV19 and TRBJ1-1; 10 positions agree with TRBD1. This CDR3 is built from 19 residues. V lost 3 bases and J lost 1; bases outside the gene matches: 14. Germline V CDR1 and CDR2: LNHDA, SQIVND (reference sequence). CDR3 sequence reads: CASSIPLPGQGTPNTEAFF. Written as DNA, the CDR3 is TGTGCCAGTAGTATTCCTCTTCCGGGACAGGGGACCCCGAACACTGAAGCTTTCTTT.

The table lists this clone with a few counts. The V call is TRBV4-3, the J call TRBJ1-2; no firm D call. CDR1 is LGHNA and CDR2 is YSLEER in the germline V gene. The V and J ends lost 0 bases and 4 bases respectively, with 6 bases between them. This CDR3 is built from 13 residues. This CDR3 is CASSQDRTYGYTF. The CDR3 DNA is TGCGCCAGCAGCCAAGACAGGACCTATGGCTACACCTTC.

This clone has just a few counts. The rearrangement joins TRBV2 to TRBJ1-2; D might be TRBD1 (5 bases). Trimming left V 7 bases short and J 6 bases short, with 18 bases between. The CDR3 is made up of 14 amino acids. The V gene's germline CDR1 is SNHLY and CDR2 FYNNEI. The CDR3 nucleotides read TGTGCCAGCACGTCGTGGGGGAGTGGGGATGGCTACACCTTC. Amino acids: CASTSWGSGDGYTF.

The chain combines TRBV7-2 with TRBJ2-1; D may be TRBD2 (6 bases). V was trimmed by 8 bases and J by 3 bases, leaving 11 bases between them. Germline V gene lookup returns CDR1 SGHTA and CDR2 FQGNSA. The CDR3 runs to 13 residues. This chain's CDR3 is CASEWRGYNEQFF. CDR3 coding DNA: TGTGCCAGCGAGTGGCGGGGCTACAATGAGCAGTTCTTC.

This clone was detected ten times or more. The chain is built from TRBV5-5 and TRBJ2-1, with no clear D. This CDR3 comprises 12 residues. Trimming left V 0 bases short and J 10 bases short, with 8 bases between. Germline CDR1 is SGHKS and CDR2 is YYEKEE (reference sequence). The CDR3 nucleotides read TGTGCCAGCAGCTTGGCATTTGGGGAGCAGTTCTTC. Amino acids: CASSLAFGEQFF. The full variable domain, rest sourced from reference TRBV5-5 and TRBJ2-1, is DAGVTQSPTHLIKTRGQQVTLRCSPISGHKSVSWYQQVLGQGPQFIFQYYEKEERGRGNFPDRFSARQFPNYSSELNVNALLLGDSALYLCASSLAFGEQFFGPGTRLTVL.

The J gene is TRBJ2-3, the V gene TRBV7-2, with a tentative D call TRBD2 (6 bases). CDR1 and CDR2 (germline): SGHTA, FQGNSA. The CDR3 loop spans 15 amino acids. The V end lost 2 bases, the J end lost 4 bases, and 13 bases lay between the germline ends. The CDR3: CASSLRASSADTQYF. The CDR3 nucleotides are TGTGCCAGCAGCTTAAGGGCCTCTAGCGCAGATACGCAGTATTTT.

This clone turned up a few times. The junction differs from germline at one of its ends, possibly a read error. The rearrangement uses TRBV10-3 and TRBJ1-3; D gene uncertain. The CDR3 contains 15 residues. The germline V gene encodes CDR1 ENHRY and CDR2 SYGVKD. The CDR3 bases are TGTGCCAGCAGTTCCCGACGGAGCTCTGGAAACACCATATATTTT. Translating gives CASSSRRSSGNTIYF.